The subject of this entry is one TCR beta chain. This entry is derived from a study of cytomegalovirus exposure and HLA in healthy donors. Study-wide background: In an early release, HLA-typed donors contributed 80 million to 95 million unique TCR sequences.

CDR1 and CDR2 from the germline V gene are SEHNR and FQNEAQ (reference sequence). This CDR3 region has 16 residues. The PCR contained 60 Vbeta and 13 Jbeta primers. The table came from immunoSEQ multiplex PCR; TCRdb's copy has only in-frame clones and leaves some out. The data hold fewer than 250,000 clones, with over 70% observed a single time. Every donor was a healthy person donating bone marrow. Sample: PBMCs. This receptor was taken from a man aged 30 to 39 in good health and CMV-seronegative. V usage is TRBV7-9 and J usage is TRBJ2-5, with 9 bases that match TRBD1. The DNA end lines up better with TRBJ2-7; the J call may be wrong. The CDR3 coding sequence is TGTGCCAGCAGCTCATCACAGGGGGCCATGACCTACGAGCAGTACTTC. This encodes CASSSSQGAMTYEQYF.